A selection of T cell receptor beta chains follows, all from one sample in a study of blood T cell repertoires in COVID-19. The repertoire was sequenced with immunoSEQ multiplex PCR; TCRdb's copy has only in-frame clones and lacks some. The data show some 350,000 clones, 83% seen once. The specimen sequenced was peripheral blood. All receptors come from a man under 40 with active or convalescent COVID-19. Both conserved end residues are part of each CDR3. A D gene is named only where the DNA matches it firmly. Size values are once, few and many counts, or a class for expanded clones, and some rows have none.

abundance,d_gene,j_gene,v_gene,CDR3aa
once,.,TRBJ2-1,TRBV3-1/TRBV3-2,CASSNFDRSYNEQFF
.,.,TRBJ2-2,TRBV3-1/TRBV3-2,CASSQNTGQNTGELFF
.,.,TRBJ1-3,TRBV6-4,CATNSGNTIYF
.,.,TRBJ1-6,TRBV6-2/TRBV6-3,CASSYSRQGNSPLHF
once,.,TRBJ2-3,TRBV18,CASSPQTGLSTDTQYF
.,TRBD2,TRBJ2-3,TRBV30,CAWRPSGATDTQYF
.,TRBD1,TRBJ1-4,TRBV30,CAWSQGGDEKLFF
.,.,TRBJ1-2,TRBV10-3,CAISRTESGYTF
.,TRBD2,TRBJ2-1,TRBV5-1,CASTRTSGIDEQFF
.,.,TRBJ2-3,TRBV11-2,CASGQERTDTQYF
.,TRBD1,TRBJ2-5,TRBV19,CASTALGTEQETQYF
.,.,TRBJ1-3,TRBV4-3,CASSQVGVRTIYF
.,.,TRBJ2-5,TRBV11-3,CASSQRPWETQYF
.,.,TRBJ1-3,TRBV28,CASSLGRPGNTIYF
.,TRBD2,TRBJ2-2,TRBV24-1,CATKFGRRLAGVTGELFF
few,.,TRBJ1-5,TRBV19,CASRGSNQPQHF
.,.,TRBJ1-2,TRBV13,CASSPRGYGYTF
.,TRBD2,TRBJ2-7,TRBV14,CASSPGTSGRPREQYF
.,TRBD2,TRBJ2-7,TRBV13,CASSFESSGATYEQYF
once,.,TRBJ2-2,TRBV10-1,CASRQVPNTGELFF
.,TRBD2,TRBJ2-1,TRBV4-1,CASSPGGTAGGTYNEQFF
.,TRBD2,TRBJ2-2,TRBV9,CASSARPAGGAGELFF
.,.,TRBJ1-2,TRBV7-2,CASSVPSRTHTF
.,.,TRBJ2-2,TRBV5-4,CASSPPTGGPNTGELFF
.,TRBD1,TRBJ1-5,TRBV19,CASSTGGGQPQHF
.,TRBD1,TRBJ2-7,TRBV7-2,CASSLVGQGPEQYF
few,TRBD2,TRBJ2-3,TRBV4-2,CASSQEGLAGADTQYF
.,TRBD1,TRBJ2-7,TRBV27,CASTPRTGLYEQYF
.,.,TRBJ1-1,TRBV5-5,CASSRAGVDDTEAFF
once,.,TRBJ1-6,TRBV6-1,CASSVQILPFNSPLHF
few,TRBD1,TRBJ1-2,TRBV20-1,CSASWGTGGKSSYGYTF
.,TRBD1,TRBJ2-3,TRBV12-3/TRBV12-4,CASNKGAVDTQYF
.,.,TRBJ2-2,TRBV27,CASSLEYGPGELFF
.,TRBD1,TRBJ2-5,TRBV6-4,CASSVVAGGLETQYF
.,.,TRBJ1-1,TRBV7-9,CASSLPYTPNGTEAFF
.,.,TRBJ1-6,TRBV9,CASSAGGSSYNSPLHF
.,.,TRBJ1-6,TRBV9,CASSVGQLNSPLHF
.,.,TRBJ2-1,TRBV7-3,CASSSGNAYNEQFF
.,.,TRBJ1-1,TRBV19,CASSMGLMNTEAFF
.,.,TRBJ2-3,TRBV11-3,CASSQTRATDTQYF
.,.,TRBJ1-3,TRBV7-6,CASSFGGLNTIYF